Here is one T cell receptor (beta chain) with its context. TCRdb keeps only in-frame clones here, not all; method: immunoSEQ multiplex PCR. The repertoire includes over 350,000 clones, about 87% of them detected once, and around 9.3% sits in the top ten. The CDR3 covers 14 residues. V shed 0 bases, J shed 4 bases, and the junction held 3 bases outside the gene matches. Per germline, CDR1 SGHTA and CDR2 FQGNSA. The sample originates from a study of blood T cell repertoires in COVID-19. The chain recombines TRBV7-2 with TRBJ2-7, with TRBD1 matching over 7 bases. Sequencing used PBMCs or T cells enriched from blood (not recorded which). The origin of this receptor is a woman between 50 and 59 years old who had recovered from COVID-19. Here the CDR3 DNA reads TGTGCCAGCAGCTTAGCGACAGGGAAATACGAGCAGTACTTC. This sequence encodes CASSLATGKYEQYF.